These 5 T cell receptor beta chains originate from one sample sequenced in a study of Graves' ophthalmopathy and Graves' hyperthyroidism. RNA transcripts were the source from which TCR beta CDR3 regions were amplified. The library came from an HTBI-primed first-round RT-PCR and a second-round multiplex PCR. TCRdb passed the multiplex PCR reads through MiXCR, listing each CDR3 protein once. Of about 400,000 distinct CDR3 sequences in the sample, roughly 21% were seen once. Sequences were obtained from peripheral blood. These receptors were obtained from a woman younger than 30 with stable Graves' hyperthyroidism.

This clonotype was counted ten times or more. This chain connects TRBV5-1 to TRBJ1-2; TRBD1 agrees at 9 bases. Looked up from germline, CDR1 is SGHRS and CDR2 is YFSETQ. The CDR3 runs to 15 residues. The ends lost 3 bases at V and 6 bases at J; junction bases unmatched: 9. The CDR3 DNA is TGCGCCAGCAGCTCCTTACAGGGGGCTAGGAATGGCTACACCTTC. It is translated as CASSSLQGARNGYTF.

This clonotype showed up many times. CDR3 DNA: TGCAGTGCTAGTAGGGGGGCTAGCACTGAAGCTTTCTTT. This codes for CSASRGASTEAFF. The V gene is TRBV20-1, the J gene TRBJ1-1; D perhaps matches TRBD1 (6 bases). The ends were cut back, 3 bases at V and 4 bases at J, with 12 bases in the middle. The CDR3 extends over 13 amino acids. CDR1 and CDR2 from the germline V gene are DFQATT and SNEGSKA (reference sequence).

This clonotype was counted ten times or more. The chain combines TRBV7-2 with TRBJ2-7, with TRBD2 identical over 12 bases. CDR1 is SGHTA, CDR2 FQGNSA, per germline. This CDR3 contains 15 residues. The trim removed 5 bases at V and 3 bases at J, leaving 5 bases unmatched. The CDR3 DNA reads as TGTGCCAGCAGCCCGACTAGCGGGAGTGGCTACGAGCAGTACTTC. Its translation is CASSPTSGSGYEQYF.

The chain links TRBV10-3 to TRBJ2-7; 9 positions agree with TRBD1. The CDR3 length is 14 residues. Germline V gives CDR1 ENHRY, CDR2 SYGVKD. V was pared by 7 bases and J by 6 bases, with 10 bases of the junction left unmatched. The CDR3 here is CAITSPGQGAEQYF. CDR3 nucleotides: TGTGCCATCACCTCCCCGGGACAGGGCGCCGAGCAGTACTTC.

A single count supports this clonotype. This clone may be a read error of a much larger clone one base away. The missing conserved phenylalanine or tryptophan at the end of this CDR3 makes a read error likely. The V gene is TRBV6-1, the J gene TRBJ1-1; TRBD1 is a possible D gene (6 bases). The V and J ends lost 8 bases and 10 bases respectively, with 11 bases between them. Germline CDR1 MNHNS, CDR2 SASEGT. CDR3 length: 10 amino acids. CDR3 DNA: TGTGCCAGCGGACAGCCAGCAGCTTTCTAT. It translates to CASGQPAAFY.